The clone carrying this T cell receptor (beta chain) was counted a few times. This specimen belongs to a study of metastatic and nonmetastatic thyroid tumors. TCRdb reanalyzed the PCR reads with MiXCR. The table has over 9,000 clones, approximately 40% seen once. This CDR3 region has 15 residues. The germline V and J ends were trimmed by 6 bases and 3 bases, with 14 bases remaining between them. The V gene's germline CDR1 is MDHEN and CDR2 SYDVKM. Before thyroid surgery, none of the patients had received any treatment. The sequenced material came from tumor tissue. The receptor's source is a female donor with papillary thyroid cancer or a benign thyroid nodule (not recorded which). Some clones in this sample may be carry-over from other donors' samples. The V and J genes are TRBV28 and TRBJ2-2; D remains ambiguous. The CDR3 is CASSLDRPHTGELFF. Written as DNA, the CDR3 is TGTGCCAGCAGCTTAGATAGGCCGCACACCGGGGAGCTGTTTTTT.